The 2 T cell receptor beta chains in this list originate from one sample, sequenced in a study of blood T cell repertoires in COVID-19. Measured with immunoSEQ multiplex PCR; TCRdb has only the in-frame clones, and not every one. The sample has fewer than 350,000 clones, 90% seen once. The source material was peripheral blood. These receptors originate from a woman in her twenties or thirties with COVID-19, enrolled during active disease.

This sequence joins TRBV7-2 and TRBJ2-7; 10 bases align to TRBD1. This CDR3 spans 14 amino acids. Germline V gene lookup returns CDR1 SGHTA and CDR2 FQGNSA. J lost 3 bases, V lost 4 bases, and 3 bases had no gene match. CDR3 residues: CASSSDRGLYEQYF. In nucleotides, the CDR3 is TGTGCCAGCAGCTCCGACAGGGGGCTCTACGAGCAGTACTTC.

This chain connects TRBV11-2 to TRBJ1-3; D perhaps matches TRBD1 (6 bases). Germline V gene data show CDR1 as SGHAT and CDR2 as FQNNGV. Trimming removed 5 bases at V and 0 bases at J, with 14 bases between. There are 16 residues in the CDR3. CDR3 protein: CASSLWTASSGNTIYF. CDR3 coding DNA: TGTGCCAGCAGCCTTTGGACAGCCAGCTCTGGAAACACCATATATTTT.